Listed below are T cell receptor beta chains from one sample, sequenced in a study of monozygotic twins with inflammatory bowel disease. TCRdb reprocessed the 5' RACE reads and stores each CDR3 protein as one record, lacking DNA. The listing contains about 110,000 distinct CDR3 sequences. The sequenced sample consisted of blood. The receptors were sampled from a human donor with ulcerative colitis or Crohn's disease, or a healthy co-twin of an affected twin (not recorded which). The CDR3 runs from the conserved cysteine through the conserved F or W.

TRBV12-3/TRBV12-4	TRBJ2-5	CASSFLEGREETQYF
TRBV12-3/TRBV12-4	TRBJ2-3	CASSSLDTQYF
TRBV20-1	TRBJ1-1	CSAPHPTGRSEAFF
TRBV5-1	TRBJ1-1	CASSAGWNTEAFF
TRBV2	TRBJ2-7	CASSTGTGQYEQYF
TRBV7-9	TRBJ2-3	CASSLGTGKSDTQYF
TRBV20-1	TRBJ2-7	CSATTSYEQYF
TRBV2	TRBJ1-6	CASSVSGQGGSPLHF
TRBV27	TRBJ2-3	CASRLSGESTDTQYF
TRBV28	TRBJ1-6	CASTSVPEFGSPLHF
TRBV7-2	TRBJ1-2	CASSLTGQGGYGYTF
TRBV18	TRBJ1-6	CASSLGTNSPLHF
TRBV7-9	TRBJ2-7	CASSYWLGTDPYEQYF